Below, 2 T cell receptor beta chains from the same sample are listed, as sequenced in a study of T cells in Graves' hyperthyroidism and ophthalmopathy. Regions amplified from RNA transcripts were the TCR beta CDR3 regions. The HTBI primer set was used in a first-round RT-PCR of the TCR CDR3. TCRdb re-called the multiplex PCR reads with MiXCR, one entry per CDR3 protein. This table has about 420,000 distinct CDR3 sequences, approximately 14% appearing once. The source material was blood. The receptors were sampled from a woman aged 18-29 years with Graves' hyperthyroidism.

The J gene is TRBJ1-5, the V gene TRBV18, with TRBD1 identical over 7 bases. Germline trimming cut 6 bases from V and 0 bases from J; bases unmatched to any gene: 17. The CDR3 is 19 residues long. Germline CDR1 is KGHSH and CDR2 is LQKENI. CDR3 amino acids: CASSKLKPGQDYSNQPQHF. The CDR3 DNA reads TGTGCCAGCTCCAAATTGAAACCCGGACAGGACTATAGCAATCAGCCCCAGCATTTT.

In this sample, this clonotype turned up many times. The chain employs TRBV29-1 and TRBJ2-7; D ambiguous. CDR1 is SQVTM, CDR2 ANQGSEA, per germline. The length of the CDR3 is 11 residues. The germline V and J ends were trimmed by 3 bases and 3 bases, with 6 bases remaining between them. The CDR3 region has the DNA TGCAGCGTTGAGGTTGTCTACGAGCAGTACTTC. Encoded protein: CSVEVVYEQYF.